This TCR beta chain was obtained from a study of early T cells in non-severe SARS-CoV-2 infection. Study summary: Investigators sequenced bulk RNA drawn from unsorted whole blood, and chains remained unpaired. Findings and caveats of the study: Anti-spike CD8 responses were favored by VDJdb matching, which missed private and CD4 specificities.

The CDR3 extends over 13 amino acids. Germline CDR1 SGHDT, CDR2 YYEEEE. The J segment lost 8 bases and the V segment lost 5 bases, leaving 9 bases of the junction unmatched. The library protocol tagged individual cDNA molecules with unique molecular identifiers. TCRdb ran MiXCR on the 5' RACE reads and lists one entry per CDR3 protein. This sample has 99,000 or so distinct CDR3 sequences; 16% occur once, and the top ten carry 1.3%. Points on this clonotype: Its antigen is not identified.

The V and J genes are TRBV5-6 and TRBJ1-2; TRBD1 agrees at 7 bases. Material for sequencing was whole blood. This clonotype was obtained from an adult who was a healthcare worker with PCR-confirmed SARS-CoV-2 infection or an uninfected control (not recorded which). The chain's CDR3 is CASSFGTEGGYTF. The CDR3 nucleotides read TGTGCCAGCAGTTTCGGGACAGAAGGGGGCTACACCTTC.